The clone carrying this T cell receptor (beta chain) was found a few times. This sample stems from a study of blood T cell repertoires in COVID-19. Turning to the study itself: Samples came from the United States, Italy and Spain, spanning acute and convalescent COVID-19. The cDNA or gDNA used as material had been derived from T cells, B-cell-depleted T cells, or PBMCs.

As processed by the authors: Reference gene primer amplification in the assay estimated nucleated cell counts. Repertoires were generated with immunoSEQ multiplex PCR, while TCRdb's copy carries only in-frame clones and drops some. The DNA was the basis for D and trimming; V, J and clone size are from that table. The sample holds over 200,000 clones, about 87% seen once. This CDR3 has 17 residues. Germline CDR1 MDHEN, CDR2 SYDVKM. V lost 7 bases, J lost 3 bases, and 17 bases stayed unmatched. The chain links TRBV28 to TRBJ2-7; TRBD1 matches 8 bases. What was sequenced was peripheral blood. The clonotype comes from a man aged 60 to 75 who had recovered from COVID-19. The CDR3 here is CASTTGGQVDSYYEQYF. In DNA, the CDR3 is TGTGCCAGCACCACAGGGGGTCAAGTCGATAGCTACTACGAGCAGTACTTC.